These 30 T cell receptor beta chains share one sample of origin, sequenced in a study of T cell responses to AZD1222 COVID-19 vaccine. Profiled with immunoSEQ multiplex PCR; TCRdb holds only in-frame clones, not every one. Among around 99,000 clones listed, approximately 91% were seen once. Sequences were derived from peripheral blood, sampled on day 0 of AZD1222 vaccination. These receptors were taken from an adult in good health.

This chain connects TRBV10-3 to TRBJ1-1, with D possibly being TRBD1 (6 bases). This CDR3 contains 16 residues. Per germline, CDR1 ENHRY and CDR2 SYGVKD. The V end lost 2 bases, the J end lost 0 bases, and 13 bases lay between the germline ends. The CDR3 sequence is CAISERRGLVNTEAFF. CDR3 DNA sequence: TGTGCCATCAGTGAGCGTAGGGGGTTGGTGAACACTGAAGCTTTCTTT.

The chain couples TRBV2 to TRBJ1-5; D is unclear. V lost 4 bases, J lost 6 bases, and 10 bases lay in between. Germline V gives CDR1 SNHLY, CDR2 FYNNEI. The CDR3 sequence is 13 residues long. DNA for the CDR3: TGTGCCAGCAGTGGAACAGTCGGTCAGCCCCAGCATTTT. Amino acid sequence: CASSGTVGQPQHF.

The chain employs TRBV12-3 or TRBV12-4 and TRBJ2-5; 11 bases agree with TRBD2. Trimming took 8 bases from V and 8 from J; bases not matched to a gene: 7. The CDR3 consists of 13 residues. DNA for the CDR3: TGTGCCAGCGGGGATAGCGGGGGGGAAACCCAGTACTTC. This translates into CASGDSGGETQYF.

The chain is built from TRBV18 and TRBJ1-2; D uncertain. Trimming left V 4 bases short and J 8 bases short, with 11 bases between. Germline-derived CDR1 and CDR2 are KGHSH and LQKENI. The CDR3 length is 12 residues. The CDR3 loop is CASSLVARGYTF. The CDR3 nucleotides are TGTGCCAGCTCACTGGTAGCCCGGGGCTACACCTTC.

CDR3 protein: CASSLDYIGTDTQYF. The CDR3 coding sequence is TGTGCCAGCAGCTTGGACTACATTGGCACAGATACGCAGTATTTT. This chain links TRBV5-4 with TRBJ2-3; D uncertain. In germline, CDR1 is SGHNT, CDR2 YYREEE (reference sequence). This CDR3 has 15 amino acids. Trimming removed 0 bases at V and 1 base at J, with 9 bases between.

The V gene is TRBV12-3 or TRBV12-4, the J gene TRBJ1-1; 7 bases agree with TRBD1. V lost 5 bases and J lost 11; bases outside the gene matches: 11. The CDR3 length is 13 residues. The CDR3 DNA is TGTGCCAGCAGTCGAAACCCCGGGACAGACGCTTTCTTT. This codes for CASSRNPGTDAFF.

This rearrangement joins TRBV7-9 to TRBJ1-1, with D possibly matching TRBD1 (6 bases). CDR3 size: 14 residues. Germline values: CDR1 SEHNR, CDR2 FQNEAQ (reference sequence). V gave up 1 base and J gave up 3 bases, with 9 bases separating them. CDR3 coding DNA: TGTGCCAGCAGCTTAGTACGGACAGACACTGAAGCTTTCTTT. Translated, it gives CASSLVRTDTEAFF.

The CDR3 DNA follows: TGTGCCAGTCGCTCGCAAAGCACAGATACGCAGTATTTT. It encodes CASRSQSTDTQYF. The chain is built from TRBV6-1 and TRBJ2-3; D not resolved. CDR1 is MNHNS and CDR2 is SASEGT in the germline V gene. CDR3 length equals 13 residues. Trimming stripped 9 bases from V and 0 bases from J, with 10 bases between.

The chain joins TRBV7-9 to TRBJ1-6; D may be TRBD1 (5 bases). The germline V and J ends were trimmed by 5 bases and 9 bases, with 14 bases remaining between them. This CDR3 has 14 residues. Per the germline V gene, CDR1 is SEHNR and CDR2 is FQNEAQ (reference sequence). This chain's CDR3 is CASSHDGGGSPLHF. Written as DNA, the CDR3 is TGTGCCAGCAGCCACGATGGGGGGGGTTCACCCCTCCACTTT.

This clone showed up just a few times. The V and J genes are TRBV29-1 and TRBJ2-7; D might be TRBD2 (5 bases). V lost 5 bases to trimming and J lost 0 bases, with 17 bases between them. The CDR3 is 15 residues long. The germline V gene encodes CDR1 SQVTM and CDR2 ANQGSEA. The CDR3 reads CSVFSSALSSYEQYF. In DNA form, the CDR3 reads TGCAGCGTTTTCAGTAGCGCTTTGAGCTCCTACGAGCAGTACTTC.

The chain carries TRBV2 and TRBJ2-1, with 7 nucleotides matching TRBD2. The germline V gene has CDR1 SNHLY and CDR2 FYNNEI. The CDR3 has 15 residues. V lost 6 bases, J lost 0 bases, and 5 bases stayed unmatched. The CDR3 loop reads CASSRAGSSYNEQFF. DNA for the CDR3: TGTGCCAGCAGCAGAGCGGGGAGCTCCTACAATGAGCAGTTCTTC.

The CDR3, as DNA: TGTGCCAGCAGCCAAGTCATGCGGGACTATGGCTACACCTTC. Protein: CASSQVMRDYGYTF. The genes are TRBV4-2 and TRBJ1-2; D remains unclear. Trimming took off 1 base at V and 3 bases at J, with 9 bases between the two ends. From germline, CDR1 is LGHNA and CDR2 YNFKEQ. The CDR3 consists of 14 residues.

The J gene is TRBJ2-1, the V gene TRBV11-2; D possibly corresponds to TRBD1 (6 bases). CDR1 and CDR2 from the germline V gene are SGHAT and FQNNGV. The CDR3 spans 16 residues. The V end was cut by 0 bases, the J end by 6 bases, with 15 bases between. The CDR3 DNA reads as TGTGCCAGCAGCTTAGATCACGAGGGGGAACTCAATGAGCAGTTCTTC. It specifies CASSLDHEGELNEQFF.

The rearrangement links TRBV3-1 (or the pseudogene TRBV3-2) to TRBJ1-1; D not resolved. Trimming left V 3 bases short and J 1 base short, with 15 bases between. Germline-derived CDR1 and CDR2 are LGHDT and YNNKEL (reference sequence). This CDR3 has 16 amino acids. The CDR3 region has the DNA TGTGCCAGCAGCCAGATCGGGAAGCCCTGGAACACTGAAGCTTTCTTT. Its translation is CASSQIGKPWNTEAFF.

This clone appeared once. DNA for the CDR3: TGTGCCACCAGCAGAGGACTAGGGGGCCGGGGCTACACCTTC. Amino acid sequence: CATSRGLGGRGYTF. The J gene is TRBJ1-2, the V gene TRBV15; TRBD1 matches at 7 bases. CDR1 is LNHNV, CDR2 YYDKDF, per germline (reference sequence). Unmatched junction bases numbered 7, after V lost 1 base and J lost 8 bases. CDR3 length equals 14 residues.

A few counts support this clone. The rearrangement uses TRBV30 and TRBJ1-5, with D unresolved. The germline CDR1 and CDR2 sequences are GTSNPN and SVGIG (reference sequence). The CDR3 has 13 residues. V was trimmed by 0 bases and J by 4 bases, leaving 7 bases between them. The CDR3 is CAWSVLGNQPQHF. DNA of the CDR3: TGTGCCTGGAGTGTTTTAGGAAATCAGCCCCAGCATTTT.

This clone was seen only a few times. The gene calls are TRBV7-6 and TRBJ2-7; TRBD1 matches 8 bases. The CDR3 runs 14 residues. The V segment lost 3 bases and the J segment 2 bases; nucleotides outside the gene matches: 3. Per the germline V gene, CDR1 is SGHVS and CDR2 is FNYEAQ. CDR3 protein: CASSLGQEAYEQYF. The CDR3 DNA reads as TGTGCCAGCAGCTTGGGACAGGAAGCCTACGAGCAGTACTTC. Together with reference TRBV7-6 and TRBJ2-7, the CDR3 gives the full variable domain: GAGVSQSPRYKVTKRGQDVALRCDPISGHVSLYWYRQALGQGPEFLTYFNYEAQQDKSGLPNDRFSAERPEGSISTLTIQRTEQRDSAMYRCASSLGQEAYEQYFGPGTRLTVT.

The chain recombines TRBV7-2 with TRBJ2-5; D unresolved. V lost 7 bases and J lost 2, with 8 bases in between. Per germline, CDR1 SGHTA and CDR2 FQGNSA. This CDR3 has 12 amino acids. CDR3 bases: TGTGCCAGCAAGGCCGGGCAAGAGACCCAGTACTTC. Translating it yields CASKAGQETQYF.

The gene calls are TRBV2 and TRBJ1-1; possibly TRBD1 for D (5 bases). Germline CDR1 and CDR2: SNHLY and FYNNEI. Trimming shortened V by 3 bases and J by 1 base, and 9 bases separated the two germline ends. CDR3 length: 14 amino acids. The CDR3 coding sequence is TGTGCCAGCAGTGAGGGACTCTCGAACACTGAAGCTTTCTTT. Translated, it gives CASSEGLSNTEAFF.

Only one count was recorded for this clone. The chain is built from TRBV12-5 and TRBJ2-3, with D uncertain. The V end was cut by 1 base, the J end by 4 bases, with 6 bases between. Germline CDR1 and CDR2: LGHNT and FRNRAP. The CDR3 runs 13 residues. The CDR3 DNA sequence: TGTGCTAGTGGTTTGGAAGGACCAGATACGCAGTATTTT. This sequence encodes CASGLEGPDTQYF.

V gene TRBV25-1 combines with J gene TRBJ1-2; no clear D gene. The germline CDR1 and CDR2 sequences are MGHDK and SYGVNS. V was shortened by 6 bases and J by 1 base, with 15 bases between the two germline ends. CDR3 length: 15 amino acids. The CDR3 bases are TGTGCCAGCAGCGACCCAGCCTCCGGTAACTATGGCTACACCTTC. It codes for CASSDPASGNYGYTF.

V and J are TRBV29-1 and TRBJ1-2; D ambiguous. The germline V gene has CDR1 SQVTM and CDR2 ANQGSEA. This CDR3 comprises 14 residues. V was clipped by 0 bases and J by 2 bases, with 10 bases between them. The CDR3 coding sequence is TGCAGCGTTGAAGATGAGGCGCGGAACTATGGCTACACCTTC. It codes for CSVEDEARNYGYTF.

The chain recombines TRBV28 with TRBJ2-5, with 10 positions matching TRBD2. After removal of 5 bases from V and 5 bases from J, the junction contained 26 bases not matched to a gene. This CDR3 has 21 amino acids. Per the germline V gene, CDR1 is MDHEN and CDR2 is SYDVKM. The CDR3 protein is CASSGTRGGASGSRPWETQYF. The CDR3, as DNA: TGTGCCAGCAGTGGTACCCGAGGCGGGGCTAGCGGGAGTCGTCCCTGGGAGACCCAGTACTTC.

This rearrangement joins TRBV7-9 to TRBJ1-6; D remains unclear. From germline, CDR1 is SEHNR and CDR2 FQNEAQ (reference sequence). The V end was cut by 6 bases, the J end by 6 bases, with 6 bases between. This CDR3 spans 12 amino acids. CDR3 region: CASREGNSPLHF. The CDR3 nucleotides are TGTGCCAGCAGGGAAGGTAATTCACCCCTCCACTTT.

The V and J genes are TRBV19 and TRBJ1-1; 8 bases fit TRBD1. This CDR3 comprises 14 residues. Losses at the gene ends were 2 bases for V and 7 bases for J; bases not matched to a gene: 6. The germline gives CDR1 LNHDA, CDR2 SQIVND (reference sequence). The DNA of the CDR3 is TGTGCCAGTAGTATATTACAGGGGGTTGGTGAAGCTTTCTTT. Translation gives CASSILQGVGEAFF.

CDR3 DNA: TGTGCCAGCGGGAGTCGAGCCACCACAGATACGCAGTATTTT. Amino acid sequence: CASGSRATTDTQYF. This chain links TRBV2 with TRBJ2-3; the D gene is possibly TRBD2 (5 bases). The germline CDR1 and CDR2 sequences are SNHLY and FYNNEI. The CDR3 contains 14 residues. Trimming stripped 8 bases from V and 2 bases from J, with 14 bases between.

The rearrangement joins TRBV5-1 to TRBJ2-1, with D tentatively TRBD2 (6 bases). V was clipped by 6 bases and J by 6 bases, with 19 bases between them. The germline V gene has CDR1 SGHRS and CDR2 YFSETQ. The CDR3 runs to 15 residues. CDR3 amino acids: CASTPTGGGSNEQFF. The CDR3 DNA reads as TGCGCCAGCACCCCAACAGGTGGAGGGTCCAATGAGCAGTTCTTC.

J is TRBJ1-3 and V is TRBV18; D not certain. The CDR3 runs 13 residues. Trimming pared 9 bases from V and 2 bases from J, leaving 11 bases between. Germline CDR1 reads KGHSH; CDR2 reads LQKENI. CDR3 DNA sequence: TGTGCCAGTACCGACCCGACTGGAAACACCATATATTTT. Protein sequence: CASTDPTGNTIYF.

This CDR3 reads CSVKPRFYGYTF. CDR3 sequence (DNA): TGCAGCGTTAAACCCCGTTTCTATGGCTACACCTTC. The V gene is TRBV29-1, the J gene TRBJ1-2; D gene ambiguous. Per germline, CDR1 SQVTM and CDR2 ANQGSEA. This CDR3 has 12 residues. V lost 5 bases, J lost 4 bases, and 11 bases lay in between.

V is TRBV5-1 and J is TRBJ1-4, with D maybe TRBD1 (5 bases). The germline V gene has CDR1 SGHRS and CDR2 YFSETQ. This CDR3 has 15 amino acids. The V end lost 2 bases, the J end lost 8 bases, and 16 bases lay between the germline ends. CDR3 coding DNA: TGCGCCAGCAGCTTAGGGGACGAAGTCTTCGAAAAACTGTTTTTT. As protein: CASSLGDEVFEKLFF. Variable domain in full (rest from reference TRBV5-1 and TRBJ1-4): KAGVTQTPRYLIKTRGQQVTLSCSPISGHRSVSWYQQTPGQGLQFLFEYFSETQRNKGNFPGRFSGRQFSNSRSEMNVSTLELGDSALYLCASSLGDEVFEKLFFGSGTQLSVL.